The clone carrying this T cell receptor beta chain was counted only a few times. The antigen is undetermined. The ends were cut back, 0 bases at V and 5 bases at J, with 4 bases in the middle. From germline, CDR1 is SGHRS and CDR2 YFSETQ. This CDR3 is 12 amino acids long. The sample is drawn from a study of T-cell memory formation after mild COVID-19. Study-wide context: TCR clusters were mostly confined to one donor each. Notes on the study in general: While clones contracting from day 15 to 85 were balanced between CD4 and CD8, later expanders leaned CD4+. Confirmation of SARS-CoV-2 specificity was lacking for second-wave clones peaking day 37.

It was 5'RACE with constant-segment primers that produced the TCR alpha and TCR beta cDNA libraries, which carried sample barcodes and UMIs. TCRdb fed the 5' RACE reads into MiXCR, producing one record per CDR3 protein. The table lists over 150,000 distinct CDR3 sequences, less than 20% of them singletons, with under 4.5% in the top ten. The rearrangement joins TRBV5-1 to TRBJ2-3; D gene uncertain. The material sequenced was PBMCs or a T cell subset sorted from them (not recorded which). The receptor was isolated from a man younger than 30 who had mild COVID-19 (a few samples of this study predate the infection). Cell type and time point are not known. Written as DNA, the CDR3 is TGCGCCAGCAGCTTGGAAAAAGATACGCAGTATTTT. Translation: CASSLEKDTQYF.